Presented here are 16 T cell receptor beta chains from one specimen sequenced in a study of OX40 agonist ivuxolimab in advanced cancers. The method was immunoSEQ multiplex PCR; TCRdb's version includes in-frame clones alone and lacks a portion of them. The data hold 60,000 or so clones, with almost 95% observed a single time. Sequenced material: CD4+ or CD8+ T cells sorted from blood, taken in a trial of the OX40 agonist ivuxolimab. The receptors were sampled from an adult with an advanced solid tumor such as melanoma, head and neck, liver or kidney cancer.

The rearrangement joins TRBV25-1 to TRBJ2-2; TRBD1 agrees at 8 bases. Germline values: CDR1 MGHDK, CDR2 SYGVNS. V trimming: 8 bases; J trimming: 3 bases; junction bases outside the gene matches: 5. CDR3 length: 14 amino acids. DNA of the CDR3: TGTGCCAGCCAATTGACAGGGGACACCGGGGAGCTGTTTTTT. This sequence encodes CASQLTGDTGELFF.

The V call is TRBV4-3, the J call TRBJ2-5; 11 nucleotides match TRBD2. The CDR3 loop spans 15 amino acids. V lost 0 bases, J lost 4 bases, and 1 base stayed unmatched. Germline V gene sequence: CDR1 LGHNA, CDR2 YSLEER. The DNA for the CDR3 is TGCGCCAGCAGCCAAGATCTAGCGGGAGGAGAGACCCAGTACTTC. Translation gives CASSQDLAGGETQYF.

The J gene is TRBJ1-1, the V gene TRBV9; no clear D gene. V shed 4 bases and J shed 4 bases, with 14 bases lying between them. The CDR3 is 14 residues long. Looked up from germline, CDR1 is SGDLS and CDR2 is YYNGEE. This chain's CDR3 is CASSPAGGFTEAFF. The CDR3 DNA follows: TGTGCCAGCAGCCCTGCAGGAGGATTCACTGAAGCTTTCTTT. Drawing the rest from reference TRBV9 and TRBJ1-1, the complete variable domain is DSGVTQTPKHLITATGQRVTLRCSPRSGDLSVYWYQQSLDQGLQFLIQYYNGEERAKGNILERFSAQQFPDLHSELNLSSLELGDSALYFCASSPAGGFTEAFFGQGTRLTVV.

CDR3 amino acids: CASSLRRVRTGELFF. CDR3 sequence (DNA): TGTGCCAGCAGCTTACGCAGGGTTCGGACCGGGGAGCTGTTTTTT. The chain links TRBV7-2 to TRBJ2-2; D may be TRBD1 (5 bases). Germline V gene sequence: CDR1 SGHTA, CDR2 FQGNSA. The CDR3 covers 15 residues. The ends were cut back, 2 bases at V and 5 bases at J, with 12 bases in the middle.

The chain couples TRBV19 to TRBJ1-2; a possible D gene is TRBD1 (5 bases). The germline V gene has CDR1 LNHDA and CDR2 SQIVND (reference sequence). Trimming took off 5 bases at V and 7 bases at J, with 14 bases between the two ends. The length of the CDR3 is 13 residues. In DNA, the CDR3 is TGTGCCAGTAGTCATAGGTCAGGGACTGGCTACACCTTC. This codes for CASSHRSGTGYTF.

The genes are TRBV4-2 and TRBJ2-2; D is uncertain. The germline gives CDR1 LGHNA, CDR2 YNFKEQ. Between the trimmed V and J ends, which lost 1 base and 1 base, there was a span of 7 bases. CDR3 length equals 15 residues. This chain's CDR3 is CASSQAEWNTGELFF. The CDR3 DNA is TGTGCCAGCAGCCAAGCGGAATGGAACACCGGGGAGCTGTTTTTT.

The J gene is TRBJ2-1, the V gene TRBV19; 10 nucleotides agree with TRBD2. Germline lookup yields CDR1 LNHDA and CDR2 SQIVND (reference sequence). The V and J ends lost 2 bases and 8 bases, in that order; junction bases with no gene match: 9. The CDR3 extends over 16 amino acids. The CDR3 nucleotides are TGTGCCAGTAGTATATCTAGCGGGAGTGTCACGTATGAGCAGTTCTTC. Translated, it gives CASSISSGSVTYEQFF.

A few counts support this clone. The chain employs TRBV25-1 and TRBJ1-1; D call uncertain. The germline gives CDR1 MGHDK, CDR2 SYGVNS. V lost 1 base and J 2 bases, leaving 5 bases between the germline ends. The length of the CDR3 is 13 residues. The CDR3 spells CASSEWGNTEAFF. The DNA for the CDR3 is TGTGCCAGCAGTGAATGGGGAAACACTGAAGCTTTCTTT.

The rearrangement links TRBV5-6 to TRBJ1-2, with D possibly TRBD1 on 6 matching bases. From germline, CDR1 is SGHDT and CDR2 YYEEEE. The V end lost 0 bases, the J end lost 4 bases, and 10 bases lay between the germline ends. The CDR3 has 14 residues. The CDR3, as DNA: TGTGCCAGCAGCTTGGTCCAGGGGATCTATGGCTACACCTTC. Translating it yields CASSLVQGIYGYTF.

V is TRBV5-4 and J is TRBJ2-1, with TRBD2 matching 7 bases. This CDR3 region has 17 residues. The germline gives CDR1 SGHNT, CDR2 YYREEE (reference sequence). V lost 5 bases to trimming and J lost 0 bases; unmatched junction nucleotides: 11. The CDR3 DNA reads TGTGCCAGCAGTCCGCGGGCGGGAGCCGTCTCCTACAATGAGCAGTTCTTC. Its translation: CASSPRAGAVSYNEQFF.

The V call is TRBV6-4, the J call TRBJ2-1; TRBD2 matches 9 bases. The germline gives CDR1 MRHNA, CDR2 SNTAGT. V trimming: 3 bases; J trimming: 3 bases; junction bases outside the gene matches: 3. The CDR3 runs 15 residues. Here the CDR3 reads CASSETTSGYNEQFF. The DNA of the CDR3 is TGTGCCAGCAGTGAGACGACTAGCGGCTACAATGAGCAGTTCTTC.

V gene TRBV9 combines with J gene TRBJ1-1; 8 bases map to TRBD1. The CDR3 is made up of 19 amino acids. The V and J ends lost 2 bases and 3 bases, in that order; junction bases with no gene match: 18. Germline V gene data show CDR1 as SGDLS and CDR2 as YYNGEE. The CDR3 spells CASSVFSTAQGAGDTEAFF. CDR3 nucleotide sequence: TGTGCCAGCAGCGTTTTCAGCACCGCCCAGGGGGCCGGGGACACTGAAGCTTTCTTT. The complete variable domain, with remaining parts taken from reference TRBV9 and TRBJ1-1, reads DSGVTQTPKHLITATGQRVTLRCSPRSGDLSVYWYQQSLDQGLQFLIQYYNGEERAKGNILERFSAQQFPDLHSELNLSSLELGDSALYFCASSVFSTAQGAGDTEAFFGQGTRLTVV.

This rearrangement joins TRBV25-1 to TRBJ1-1; unclear D gene. Germline assignment: CDR1 MGHDK and CDR2 SYGVNS. Trimming stripped 1 base from V and 5 bases from J, with 11 bases between. CDR3 length equals 14 residues. The CDR3 sequence is CASSELGSGTEAFF. CDR3 coding DNA: TGTGCCAGCAGTGAATTAGGCAGCGGAACTGAAGCTTTCTTT.

The rearrangement links TRBV6-4 to TRBJ2-1; 8 positions agree with TRBD2. V lost 2 bases, J lost 7 bases, and 4 bases stayed unmatched. The CDR3 length is 14 residues. The germline gives CDR1 MRHNA, CDR2 SNTAGT. The CDR3 DNA reads TGTGCCAGCAGTGACGGGACTAGATCTAATGAGCAGTTCTTC. Translated: CASSDGTRSNEQFF.

The rearrangement joins TRBV11-3 to TRBJ1-2; 7 bases agree with TRBD1. The germline V gene has CDR1 SGHNT and CDR2 YENEEA. V shed 2 bases, J shed 4 bases, and the junction held 19 bases outside the gene matches. The CDR3 contains 19 residues. CDR3 residues: CASSLNPGGILLDSYGYTF. The DNA of the CDR3 is TGTGCCAGCAGCTTAAATCCAGGGGGAATCCTTTTAGACTCCTATGGCTACACCTTC.

The gene calls are TRBV27 and TRBJ2-3; 13 nucleotides agree with TRBD2. Germline CDR1 MNHEY, CDR2 SMNVEV (reference sequence). CDR3 length: 16 residues. V gave up 6 bases and J gave up 6 bases; unmatched junction bases: 9. CDR3 nucleotides: TGTGCCAGCAGCACCGGACTAGCGGGAGTCGGTGATACGCAGTATTTT. It specifies CASSTGLAGVGDTQYF.